This section outlines one T cell receptor beta chain sequence together with its context. Here immunoSEQ multiplex PCR was the method, and the copy in TCRdb shows in-frame clones only, minus some. The repertoire holds just over 250,000 clones, with 88% as singletons. The source of the sample is a study of blood T cell repertoires in COVID-19. The CDR3 runs to 16 residues. Trimming took 0 bases from V and 0 from J, leaving 11 bases between them. Germline CDR1 and CDR2: LGHNA and YNFKEQ. This clonotype was sampled from a man aged 55-75 years who had recovered from COVID-19. Material: peripheral blood. The chain recombines TRBV4-2 with TRBJ1-2; D is unresolved. CDR3 residues: CASSQEWANPNYGYTF. In nucleotides, the CDR3 is TGTGCCAGCAGCCAAGAGTGGGCCAATCCTAACTATGGCTACACCTTC.